The T cell receptor (beta chain) under discussion was sequenced for a study of chemoradiotherapy in HPV16-positive cancers. Across the whole study: Functional T-cell assays on a couple of HPV16-positive patients' cells defined candidate HPV-specific clones and common TCR motifs. Study-level results: The functional HPV-specific definition rests on just two HPV16-positive patients. HPV-responsive T-cell expansion during chemoradiotherapy was linked to improved recurrence-free survival in HPV16-positive patients. Candidate HPV-specific clones and E7-related TCR motifs grew in tumor during treatment.

On this clone: Its antigen remains unidentified.

Germline CDR1 and CDR2: SGHRS and YFSETQ. CDR3 length: 14 residues. With 0 bases removed from V and 2 bases from J, the gap between germline ends came to 8 bases. Sequencing was performed with immunoSEQ multiplex PCR; in TCRdb, only in-frame clones are kept and a portion is missing. The sample has approximately 38,000 clones, 80% seen once. The V gene is TRBV5-1, the J gene TRBJ1-2; no firm D call. The receptor's source is a human donor with HPV-associated anogenital cancer. The sequences come from blood, collected from a patient who underwent chemoradiotherapy. The CDR3 is CASSLAVVNYGYTF. CDR3 DNA sequence: TGCGCCAGCAGCTTGGCCGTCGTCAACTATGGCTACACCTTC. The entire variable domain, with the rest obtained from reference TRBV5-1 and TRBJ1-2, is as follows: KAGVTQTPRYLIKTRGQQVTLSCSPISGHRSVSWYQQTPGQGLQFLFEYFSETQRNKGNFPGRFSGRQFSNSRSEMNVSTLELGDSALYLCASSLAVVNYGYTFGSGTRLTVV.